The 5 T cell receptor beta chains given below trace back to one sample, sequenced in a study of cytomegalovirus exposure and HLA in healthy donors (dated by TCRdb to 2017 to 2019). The protocol used for the library was the immunoSEQ multiplex PCR assay. For the multiplex PCR, a mixture combining 60 forward primers for TCR Vbeta segments and 13 reverse primers for TCR Jbeta segments was used. The table was pulled from immuneACCESS by TCRdb, which kept in-frame rearrangements only. Such tables lose some clones; where checked, under half of the loss comes from unresolved V genes, and the rest has no known cause. This sample has about 140,000 clones in its table, and just under 80% of those were observed once. The ten largest account for about 1% of the sample. The sequencing sample was made of PBMCs. Receptor source: a male donor in good health and CMV-seronegative.

V usage is TRBV30 and J usage is TRBJ1-4; D not resolved. The CDR3 is 12 amino acids. V lost 1 base, J lost 7 bases, and 7 bases lay in between. CDR1 GTSNPN and CDR2 SVGIG come from the germline V gene (reference sequence). The CDR3 nucleotides read TGTGCCTGGAGTGGGGGAGCTGAAAAACTGTTTTTT. Protein: CAWSGGAEKLFF.

This sequence joins TRBV25-1 and TRBJ1-2, with TRBD1 identical over 9 bases. Germline trimming cut 4 bases from V and 5 bases from J; bases unmatched to any gene: 14. The CDR3 is 17 residues long. Germline V CDR1 and CDR2: MGHDK, SYGVNS. The CDR3 sequence is CASSGRTGEVLLYGYTF. The CDR3 DNA reads TGTGCCAGCAGTGGCCGGACAGGGGAGGTCCTTCTATATGGCTACACCTTC.

This chain connects TRBV6-5 to TRBJ1-1; TRBD1 is a possible D gene (6 bases). Trimming cost V 7 bases and J 8 bases, with 14 bases left between them. Germline CDR1 MNHEY, CDR2 SVGAGI. CDR3 length: 12 residues. CDR3 nucleotides: TGTGCCAGCAACGACAGGCGTTCCGAAGCTTTCTTT. This gives the protein CASNDRRSEAFF.

The CDR3 nucleotides read TGTGCCATCAGTGAGTCGGAGTCCACGATGGGTGAAAAACTGTTTTTT. It yields the protein CAISESESTMGEKLFF. This rearrangement joins TRBV10-3 to TRBJ1-4; D is ambiguous. The V gene's germline CDR1 is ENHRY and CDR2 SYGVKD. This CDR3 has 16 residues. V dropped 0 bases and J dropped 7 bases, with 15 bases sitting between them.

This clone was observed once. The chain links TRBV19 to TRBJ1-4; a possible D gene is TRBD1 (5 bases). V was cut by 7 bases and J by 7 bases, with 19 bases left in between. Germline CDR1 is LNHDA and CDR2 is SQIVND (reference sequence). The CDR3 has 15 residues. The CDR3 coding sequence is TGTGCCAGTACCCAAACTCACCGGGGGGTTGAAAAACTGTTTTTT. Translation gives CASTQTHRGVEKLFF.